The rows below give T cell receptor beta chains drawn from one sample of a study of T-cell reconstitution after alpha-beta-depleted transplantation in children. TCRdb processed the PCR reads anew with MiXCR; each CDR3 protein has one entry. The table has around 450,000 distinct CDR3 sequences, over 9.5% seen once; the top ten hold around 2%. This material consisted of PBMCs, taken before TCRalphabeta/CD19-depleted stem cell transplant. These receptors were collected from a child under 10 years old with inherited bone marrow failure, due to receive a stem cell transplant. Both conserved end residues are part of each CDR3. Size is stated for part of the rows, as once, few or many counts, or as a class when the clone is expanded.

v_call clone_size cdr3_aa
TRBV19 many CASSIGTLSNQPQHF
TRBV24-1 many CATSGFLAGSYNEQFF
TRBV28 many CASMAAGGLETQYF
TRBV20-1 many CSAPLGPGDEQFF
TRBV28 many CASSLGDGRYEQYF
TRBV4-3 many CASSQVPWGTGELFF
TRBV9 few CASSRQGILAGAYEQYF
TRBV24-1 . CATSGRAGGDQPQHF
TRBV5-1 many CASSLNGRTDTQYF
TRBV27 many CASSFSSGRKSYEQYF
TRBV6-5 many CASSYTPGQGAKDSPLHF
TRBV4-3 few CASSSNLPGLDLQEQYF
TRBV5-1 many CASSLTSGASSYNEQFF
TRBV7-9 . CASSPGTGETYEQYF
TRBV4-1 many CASSQEDTAGRNEQFF
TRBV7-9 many CASSPFSDSGDEQFF
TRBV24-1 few CATSDLPDRVHNEQFF
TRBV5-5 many CASSLNRLAGGAKNIQYF
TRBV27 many CASGPGLAGFSTRTQYF
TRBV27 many CASSLGRGQSSYNSPLHF
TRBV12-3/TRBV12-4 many CASSLWRDVYEQYF
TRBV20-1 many CSAGGLAGLDEQYF
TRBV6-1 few CASSRGNRGRPPLHF
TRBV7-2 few CASSSYRGPETQYF
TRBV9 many CASEGLAENTGELFF
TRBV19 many CASSIDYTEAFF
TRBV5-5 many CASSLDIFPSYEQYF
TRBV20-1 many CSARQGFGDTQYF
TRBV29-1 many CSGIQGGVEAFF
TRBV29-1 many CSVTPTSGRADELFF
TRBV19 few CASSIVPDSHEQFF
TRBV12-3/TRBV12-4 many CASSTREGAGNIQYF
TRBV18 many CASSPPGDPNTEAFF
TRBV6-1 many CASSTTPPQGNQPQHF
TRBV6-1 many CASSILAGGPSTDTQYF
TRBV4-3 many CASSQDDRGDTEAFF
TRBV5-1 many CASGRTYTDTQYF
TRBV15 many CATSLQGPHEQYF
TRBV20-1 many CSARNFQNPFLTNVLTF
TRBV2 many CASSVPSGGSDEQFF
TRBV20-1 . CSARDGDGYTF
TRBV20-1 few CSAPKGDTGELFF
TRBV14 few CASSPLAGALLSWEQFF
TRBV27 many CASSLGATVYEQYF
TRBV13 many CASSPNALGGTNIQYF
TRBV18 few CASSTTPSGSWEQYF
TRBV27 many CASSPSWGNGEQYF
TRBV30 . CAWSPGTVTYEQYF
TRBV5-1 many CASSPGTSGRVGTDTQYF
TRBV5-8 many CASSPGGWVSNQPQHF
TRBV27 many CASTLAGDTDTQYF
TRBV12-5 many CASGLSWEQFF
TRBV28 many CASSLFSRDTEAFF
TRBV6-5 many CASSYWLPTSTDTQYF
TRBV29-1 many CSAGGLYQETQYF
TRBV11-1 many CASSLVRPRISVFPNEQFF